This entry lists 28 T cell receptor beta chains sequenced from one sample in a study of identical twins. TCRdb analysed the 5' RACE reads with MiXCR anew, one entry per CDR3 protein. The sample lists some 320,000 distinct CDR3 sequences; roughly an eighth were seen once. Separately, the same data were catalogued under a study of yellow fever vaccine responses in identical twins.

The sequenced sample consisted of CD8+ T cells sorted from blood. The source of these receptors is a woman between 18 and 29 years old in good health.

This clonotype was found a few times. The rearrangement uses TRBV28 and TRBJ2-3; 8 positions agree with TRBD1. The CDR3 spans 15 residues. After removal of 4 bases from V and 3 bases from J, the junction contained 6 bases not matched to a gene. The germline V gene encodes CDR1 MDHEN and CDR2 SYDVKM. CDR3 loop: CASSSRQGLTDTQYF. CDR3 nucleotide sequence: TGTGCCAGCAGTTCTCGACAGGGGTTGACAGATACGCAGTATTTT.

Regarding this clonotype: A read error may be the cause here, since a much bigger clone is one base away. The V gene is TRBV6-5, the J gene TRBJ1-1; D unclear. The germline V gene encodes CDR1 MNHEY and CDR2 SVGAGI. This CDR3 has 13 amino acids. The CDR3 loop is CASSYSGRAEAIF. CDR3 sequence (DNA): TGTGCCAGCAGTTACTCGGGAAGGGCTGAAGCTATCTTT.

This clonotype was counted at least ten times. CDR3 protein: CASSPGAEQYF. The CDR3 DNA reads as TGTGCCAGCAGTCCCGGAGCTGAGCAGTACTTC. The rearrangement joins TRBV12-3 or TRBV12-4 to TRBJ2-7, with no clear D. This CDR3 comprises 11 residues. Trimming pared 5 bases from V and 7 bases from J, leaving 9 bases between.

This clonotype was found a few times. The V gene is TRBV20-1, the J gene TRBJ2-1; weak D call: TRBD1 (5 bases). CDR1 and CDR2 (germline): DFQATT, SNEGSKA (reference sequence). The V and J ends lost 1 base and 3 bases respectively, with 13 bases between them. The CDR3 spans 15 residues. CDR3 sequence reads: CSARGVGAHYNEQFF. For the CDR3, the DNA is TGCAGTGCTAGAGGTGTTGGGGCCCACTACAATGAGCAGTTCTTC.

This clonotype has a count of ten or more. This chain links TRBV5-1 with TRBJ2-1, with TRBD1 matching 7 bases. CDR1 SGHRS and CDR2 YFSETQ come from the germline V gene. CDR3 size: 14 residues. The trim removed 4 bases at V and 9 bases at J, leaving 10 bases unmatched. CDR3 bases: TGCGCCAGCAGCGGGGACAGCCATAAGGGTGAGCAGTTCTTC. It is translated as CASSGDSHKGEQFF.

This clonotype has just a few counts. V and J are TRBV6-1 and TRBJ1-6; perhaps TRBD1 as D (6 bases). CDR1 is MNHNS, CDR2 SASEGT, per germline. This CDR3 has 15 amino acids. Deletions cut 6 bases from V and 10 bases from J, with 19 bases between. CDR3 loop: CASSSGTGGASPLHF. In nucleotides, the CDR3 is TGTGCCAGCAGCTCGGGGACCGGGGGGGCCTCACCCCTCCACTTT.

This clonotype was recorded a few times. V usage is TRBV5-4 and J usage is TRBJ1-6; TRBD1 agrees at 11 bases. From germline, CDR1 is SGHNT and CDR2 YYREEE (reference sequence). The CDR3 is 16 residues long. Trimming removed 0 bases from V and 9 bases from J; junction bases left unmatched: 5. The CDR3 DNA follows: TGTGCCAGCAGCTTGGGGACAGGGGGCCTTAGTTCACCCCTCCACTTT. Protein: CASSLGTGGLSSPLHF.

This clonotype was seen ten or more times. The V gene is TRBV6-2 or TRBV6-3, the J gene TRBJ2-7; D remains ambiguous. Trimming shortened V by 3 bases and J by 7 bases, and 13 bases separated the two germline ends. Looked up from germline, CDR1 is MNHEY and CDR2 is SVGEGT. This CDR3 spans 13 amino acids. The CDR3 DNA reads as TGTGCCAGCAGTTATGACTCGATGGGTGAGCAGTACTTC. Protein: CASSYDSMGEQYF.

CDR3 coding DNA: TGTGCCAGCAGCTGGGACAGGGCAAGCACAGATACGCAGTATTTT. It encodes CASSWDRASTDTQYF. The chain has TRBV7-9 and TRBJ2-3, with 9 bases identical to TRBD1. V shed 4 bases, J shed 0 bases, and the junction held 2 bases outside the gene matches. CDR1 is SEHNR, CDR2 FQNEAQ, per germline (reference sequence). The CDR3 sequence is 15 residues long. Full variable domain (outside the CDR3, taken from reference TRBV7-9 and TRBJ2-3): DTGVSQNPRHKITKRGQNVTFRCDPISEHNRLYWYRQTLGQGPEFLTYFQNEAQLEKSRLLSDRFSAERPKGSFSTLEIQRTEQGDSAMYLCASSWDRASTDTQYFGPGTRLTVL.

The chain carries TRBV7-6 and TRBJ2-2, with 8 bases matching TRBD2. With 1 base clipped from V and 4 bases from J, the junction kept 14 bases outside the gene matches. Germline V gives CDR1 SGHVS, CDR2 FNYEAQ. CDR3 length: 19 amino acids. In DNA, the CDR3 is TGTGCCAGCAGCTTAGAAGGGTCCCTGGGACTAGAAGTCACCGGGGAGCTGTTTTTT. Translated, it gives CASSLEGSLGLEVTGELFF.

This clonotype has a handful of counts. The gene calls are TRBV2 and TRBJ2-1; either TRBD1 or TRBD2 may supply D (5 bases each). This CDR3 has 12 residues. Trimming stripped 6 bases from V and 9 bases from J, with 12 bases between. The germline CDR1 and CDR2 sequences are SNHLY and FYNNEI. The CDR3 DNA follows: TGTGCCAGCAGGAAACCTGGGGGTGAGCAGTTCTTC. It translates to CASRKPGGEQFF. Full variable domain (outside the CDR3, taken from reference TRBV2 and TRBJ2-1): EPEVTQTPSHQVTQMGQEVILRCVPISNHLYFYWYRQILGQKVEFLVSFYNNEISEKSEIFDDQFSVERPDGSNFTLKIRSTKLEDSAMYFCASRKPGGEQFFGPGTRLTVL.

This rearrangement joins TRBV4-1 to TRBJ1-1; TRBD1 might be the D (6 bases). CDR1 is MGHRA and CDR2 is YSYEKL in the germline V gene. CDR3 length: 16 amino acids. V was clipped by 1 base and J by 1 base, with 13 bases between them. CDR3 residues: CASSQVLGQTNTEAFF. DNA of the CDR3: TGCGCCAGCAGCCAAGTTTTGGGACAAACGAACACTGAAGCTTTCTTT.

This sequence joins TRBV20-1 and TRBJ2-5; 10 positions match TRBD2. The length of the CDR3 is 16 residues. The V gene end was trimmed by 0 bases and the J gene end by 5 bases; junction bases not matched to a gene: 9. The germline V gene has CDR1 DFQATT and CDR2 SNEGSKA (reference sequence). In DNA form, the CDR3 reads TGCAGTGCTAGAGATCGAAGGACTAGCGGCACCGAGACCCAGTACTTC. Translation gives CSARDRRTSGTETQYF.

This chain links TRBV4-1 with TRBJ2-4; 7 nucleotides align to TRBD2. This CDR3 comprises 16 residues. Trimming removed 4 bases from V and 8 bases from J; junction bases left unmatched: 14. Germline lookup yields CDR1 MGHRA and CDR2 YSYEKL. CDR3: CASSPVGGGDTDIQYF. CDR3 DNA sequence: TGCGCCAGCAGCCCGGTCGGGGGAGGGGATACGGACATTCAGTACTTC.

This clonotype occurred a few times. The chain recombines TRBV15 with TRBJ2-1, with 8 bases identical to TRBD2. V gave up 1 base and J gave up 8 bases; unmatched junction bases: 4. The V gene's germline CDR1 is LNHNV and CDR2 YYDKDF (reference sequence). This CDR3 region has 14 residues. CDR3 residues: CATSRGLARDEQFF. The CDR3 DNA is TGTGCCACCAGCAGAGGACTAGCGAGGGATGAGCAGTTCTTC.

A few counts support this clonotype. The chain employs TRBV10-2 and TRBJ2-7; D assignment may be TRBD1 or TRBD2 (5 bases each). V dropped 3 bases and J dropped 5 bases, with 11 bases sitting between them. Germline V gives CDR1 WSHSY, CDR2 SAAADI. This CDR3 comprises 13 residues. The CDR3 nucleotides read TGCGCCAGCAGTGAAGGCAGGGACCACGAGCAGTACGTC. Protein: CASSEGRDHEQYV.

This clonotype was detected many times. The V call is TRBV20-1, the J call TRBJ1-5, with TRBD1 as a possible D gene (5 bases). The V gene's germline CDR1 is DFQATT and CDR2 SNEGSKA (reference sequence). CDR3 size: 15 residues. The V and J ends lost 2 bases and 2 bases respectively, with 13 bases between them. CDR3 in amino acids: CSARNTGQGNQPQHF. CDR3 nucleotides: TGCAGTGCTAGAAATACAGGTCAAGGCAATCAGCCCCAGCATTTT.

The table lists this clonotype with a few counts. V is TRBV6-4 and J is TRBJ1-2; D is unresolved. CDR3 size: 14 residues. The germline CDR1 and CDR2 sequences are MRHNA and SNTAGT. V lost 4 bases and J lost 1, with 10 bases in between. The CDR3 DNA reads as TGTGCCAGCAGTGGATTAATCTTTAACTATGGCTACACCTTC. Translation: CASSGLIFNYGYTF.

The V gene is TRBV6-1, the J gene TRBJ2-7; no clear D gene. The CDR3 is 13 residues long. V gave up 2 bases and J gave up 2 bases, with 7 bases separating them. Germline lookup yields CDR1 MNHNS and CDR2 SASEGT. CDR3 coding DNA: TGTGCCAGCAGTGAAAGCGAGACCTACGAGCAGTACTTC. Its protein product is CASSESETYEQYF.

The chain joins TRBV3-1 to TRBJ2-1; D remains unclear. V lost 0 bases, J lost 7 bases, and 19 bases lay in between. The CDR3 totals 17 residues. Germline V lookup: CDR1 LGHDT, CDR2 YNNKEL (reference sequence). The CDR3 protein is CASSQDPGRSYANEQFF. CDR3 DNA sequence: TGTGCCAGCAGCCAAGATCCCGGACGAAGCTACGCTAATGAGCAGTTCTTC.

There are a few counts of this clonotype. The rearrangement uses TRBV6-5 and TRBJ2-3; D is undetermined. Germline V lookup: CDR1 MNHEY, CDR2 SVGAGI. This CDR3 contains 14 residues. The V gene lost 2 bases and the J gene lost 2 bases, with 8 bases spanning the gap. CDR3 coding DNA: TGTGCCAGCAGTTACAGCACTTACACAGATACGCAGTATTTT. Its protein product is CASSYSTYTDTQYF.

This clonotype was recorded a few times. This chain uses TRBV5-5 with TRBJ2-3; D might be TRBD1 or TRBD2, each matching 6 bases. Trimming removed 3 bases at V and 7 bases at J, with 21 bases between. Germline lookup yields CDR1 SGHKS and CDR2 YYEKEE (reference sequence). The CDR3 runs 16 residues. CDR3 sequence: CASSSQGRTYTNTQYF. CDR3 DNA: TGTGCCAGCAGCTCCCAGGGGAGGACGTACACGAATACGCAGTATTTT.

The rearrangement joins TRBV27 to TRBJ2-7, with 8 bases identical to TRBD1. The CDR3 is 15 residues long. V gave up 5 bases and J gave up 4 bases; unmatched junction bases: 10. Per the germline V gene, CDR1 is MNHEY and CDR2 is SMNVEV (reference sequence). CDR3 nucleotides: TGTGCCAGCAGTGCCAGCAGGGGGCGACAATACGAGCAGTACTTC. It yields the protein CASSASRGRQYEQYF.

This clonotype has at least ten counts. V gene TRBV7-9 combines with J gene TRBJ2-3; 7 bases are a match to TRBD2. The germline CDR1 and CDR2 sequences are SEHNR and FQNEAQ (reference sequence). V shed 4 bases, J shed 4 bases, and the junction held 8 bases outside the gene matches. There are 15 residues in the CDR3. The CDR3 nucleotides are TGTGCCAGCAGCTCCGGACTAGGTCGGTCAGATACGCAGTATTTT. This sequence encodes CASSSGLGRSDTQYF.

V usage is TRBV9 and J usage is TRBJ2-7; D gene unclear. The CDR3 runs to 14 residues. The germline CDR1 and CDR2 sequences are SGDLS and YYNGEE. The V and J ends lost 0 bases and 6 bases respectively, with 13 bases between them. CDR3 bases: TGTGCCAGCAGCGTAGGGGGTAGTTCGGGCGAGCAGTACTTC. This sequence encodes CASSVGGSSGEQYF.

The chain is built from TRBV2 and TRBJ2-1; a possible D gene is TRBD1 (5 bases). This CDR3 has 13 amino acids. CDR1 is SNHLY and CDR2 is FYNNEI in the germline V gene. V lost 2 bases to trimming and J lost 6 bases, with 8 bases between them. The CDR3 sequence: CASSEMTANEQFF. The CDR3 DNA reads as TGTGCCAGCAGTGAAATGACAGCCAATGAGCAGTTCTTC.

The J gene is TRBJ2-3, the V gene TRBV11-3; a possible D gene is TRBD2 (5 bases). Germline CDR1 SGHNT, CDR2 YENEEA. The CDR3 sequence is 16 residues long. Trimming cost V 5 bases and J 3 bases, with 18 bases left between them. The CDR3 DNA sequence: TGTGCCAGCAGCCTTCGTTTCAGGAGAGGGACAGATACGCAGTATTTT. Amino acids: CASSLRFRRGTDTQYF.

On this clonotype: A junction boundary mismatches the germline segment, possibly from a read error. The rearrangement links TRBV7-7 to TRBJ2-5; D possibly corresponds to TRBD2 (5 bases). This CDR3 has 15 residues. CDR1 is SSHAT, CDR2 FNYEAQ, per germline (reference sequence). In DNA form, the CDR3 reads TGTGCCAGCAGCTTAAGAGAGGGATTGAAAGAGAGCCAGTACTTC. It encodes CASSLREGLKESQYF.